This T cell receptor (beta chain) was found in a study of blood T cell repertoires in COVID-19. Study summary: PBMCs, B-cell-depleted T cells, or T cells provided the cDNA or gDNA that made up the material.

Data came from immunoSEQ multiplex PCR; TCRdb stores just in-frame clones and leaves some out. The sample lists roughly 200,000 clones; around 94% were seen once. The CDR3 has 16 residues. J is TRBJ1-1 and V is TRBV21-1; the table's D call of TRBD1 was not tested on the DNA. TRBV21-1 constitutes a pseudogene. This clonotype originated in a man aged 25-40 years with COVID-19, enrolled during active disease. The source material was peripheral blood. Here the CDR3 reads CASRNVRQGKVGEAFF. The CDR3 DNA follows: TGTGCCAGCCGTAATGTCAGACAGGGCAAAGTGGGTGAAGCTTTCTTT.